This entry lists 10 T cell receptor beta chains sequenced from one sample in a study of cytomegalovirus exposure and HLA in healthy donors. Primers included in the PCR were 60 Vbeta and 13 Jbeta primers. Measured with immunoSEQ multiplex PCR; TCRdb has only the in-frame clones, and not every one. The repertoire holds about 92,000 clones, over 65% seen once, with about a sixth in the top ten. Specimen: PBMCs. Every receptor here comes from a woman younger than 35 in good health and CMV-seropositive.

The chain links TRBV21-1 to TRBJ1-6; TRBD1 reflects the table's D call only, with no check against the DNA. TRBV21-1 constitutes a pseudogene. The CDR3 loop spans 17 amino acids. CDR3 amino acids: CASSKGQGPQYNSPLHF. The DNA for the CDR3 is TGTGCCAGCAGCAAAGGGCAGGGGCCCCAATATAATTCACCCCTCCACTTT.

Only a few counts were recorded for this clone. The chain is built from TRBV29-1 and TRBJ2-3; TRBD1 is a possible D gene (5 bases). This CDR3 is 14 amino acids long. The germline V gene has CDR1 SQVTM and CDR2 ANQGSEA. V was shortened by 3 bases and J by 0 bases, with 10 bases between the two germline ends. CDR3 nucleotide sequence: TGCAGCGTTGAGGCAGGGCTCAGCACAGATACGCAGTATTTT. Protein sequence: CSVEAGLSTDTQYF.

In nucleotides, the CDR3 is TGTGCCAGCAGCTGGACCAGACTAGCGGGAGCAGAGACCCAGTACTTC. Its protein is CASSWTRLAGAETQYF. The rearrangement links TRBV5-8 to TRBJ2-5; 12 positions match TRBD2. The J segment lost 4 bases and the V segment lost 3 bases, leaving 7 bases of the junction unmatched. Germline V gene lookup returns CDR1 SGHTS and CDR2 YDEGEE. The CDR3 spans 16 residues.

This chain links TRBV5-1 with TRBJ1-2; 8 bases are a match to TRBD1. This CDR3 comprises 14 residues. V lost 6 bases to trimming and J lost 2 bases; unmatched junction nucleotides: 6. Germline V gene lookup returns CDR1 SGHRS and CDR2 YFSETQ. The CDR3 DNA reads TGCGCCAGCACGGACAGGGTCGGGAACTATGGCTACACCTTC. Its protein product is CASTDRVGNYGYTF.

The chain links TRBV6-5 to TRBJ2-3; 7 bases are a match to TRBD1. Germline V gene lookup returns CDR1 MNHEY and CDR2 SVGAGI. The CDR3 is 14 residues long. With 5 bases clipped from V and 0 bases from J, the junction kept 2 bases outside the gene matches. The CDR3 DNA follows: TGTGCCAGCAGTGTGACAGGGAGCACAGATACGCAGTATTTT. This gives the protein CASSVTGSTDTQYF.

The V call is TRBV19, the J call TRBJ2-7; 9 bases are a match to TRBD1. Germline V lookup: CDR1 LNHDA, CDR2 SQIVND (reference sequence). J lost 2 bases, V lost 7 bases, and 9 bases had no gene match. CDR3 length: 15 residues. The CDR3, as DNA: TGTGCCAGTACCACGACAGGGGGTTTTCCCTACGAGCAGTACTTC. This gives the protein CASTTTGGFPYEQYF.

The genes are TRBV7-6 and TRBJ2-2, with D possibly matching TRBD1 (6 bases). CDR1 and CDR2 from the germline V gene are SGHVS and FNYEAQ. The CDR3 is 15 amino acids. The V end lost 5 bases, the J end lost 1 base, and 11 bases lay between the germline ends. CDR3 in DNA: TGTGCCAGCAGCCTACAGGGAGAGAACACCGGGGAGCTGTTTTTT. Translation gives CASSLQGENTGELFF.

This chain joins TRBV7-2 and TRBJ2-7; D ambiguous. Germline assignment: CDR1 SGHTA and CDR2 FQGNSA. The CDR3 extends over 12 amino acids. V gave up 1 base and J gave up 4 bases, with 5 bases separating them. The CDR3 nucleotides read TGTGCCAGCAGCTTAGGTTCATACGAGCAGTACTTC. Amino acid sequence: CASSLGSYEQYF. The full variable domain, completed using reference TRBV7-2 and TRBJ2-7, is GAGVSQSPSNKVTEKGKDVELRCDPISGHTALYWYRQSLGQGLEFLIYFQGNSAPDKSGLPSDRFSAERTGGSVSTLTIQRTQQEDSAVYLCASSLGSYEQYFGPGTRLTVT.

The chain carries TRBV6-6 and TRBJ1-3; TRBD1 might be the D (6 bases). V was trimmed by 1 base and J by 0 bases, leaving 10 bases between them. The CDR3 covers 16 residues. Germline values: CDR1 MNHNY, CDR2 SVGAGI (reference sequence). CDR3 in DNA: TGTGCCAGCAGTTACTGGGGACAACGCTCTGGAAACACCATATATTTT. This codes for CASSYWGQRSGNTIYF.

The chain recombines TRBV6-1 with TRBJ2-3; the match to TRBD1 covers 7 bases. V lost 7 bases, J lost 4 bases, and 8 bases stayed unmatched. The V gene's germline CDR1 is MNHNS and CDR2 SASEGT. This CDR3 is built from 14 residues. Written as DNA, the CDR3 is TGTGCCAGCACCCGACAGGGTAACCCAGATACGCAGTATTTT. As protein: CASTRQGNPDTQYF.